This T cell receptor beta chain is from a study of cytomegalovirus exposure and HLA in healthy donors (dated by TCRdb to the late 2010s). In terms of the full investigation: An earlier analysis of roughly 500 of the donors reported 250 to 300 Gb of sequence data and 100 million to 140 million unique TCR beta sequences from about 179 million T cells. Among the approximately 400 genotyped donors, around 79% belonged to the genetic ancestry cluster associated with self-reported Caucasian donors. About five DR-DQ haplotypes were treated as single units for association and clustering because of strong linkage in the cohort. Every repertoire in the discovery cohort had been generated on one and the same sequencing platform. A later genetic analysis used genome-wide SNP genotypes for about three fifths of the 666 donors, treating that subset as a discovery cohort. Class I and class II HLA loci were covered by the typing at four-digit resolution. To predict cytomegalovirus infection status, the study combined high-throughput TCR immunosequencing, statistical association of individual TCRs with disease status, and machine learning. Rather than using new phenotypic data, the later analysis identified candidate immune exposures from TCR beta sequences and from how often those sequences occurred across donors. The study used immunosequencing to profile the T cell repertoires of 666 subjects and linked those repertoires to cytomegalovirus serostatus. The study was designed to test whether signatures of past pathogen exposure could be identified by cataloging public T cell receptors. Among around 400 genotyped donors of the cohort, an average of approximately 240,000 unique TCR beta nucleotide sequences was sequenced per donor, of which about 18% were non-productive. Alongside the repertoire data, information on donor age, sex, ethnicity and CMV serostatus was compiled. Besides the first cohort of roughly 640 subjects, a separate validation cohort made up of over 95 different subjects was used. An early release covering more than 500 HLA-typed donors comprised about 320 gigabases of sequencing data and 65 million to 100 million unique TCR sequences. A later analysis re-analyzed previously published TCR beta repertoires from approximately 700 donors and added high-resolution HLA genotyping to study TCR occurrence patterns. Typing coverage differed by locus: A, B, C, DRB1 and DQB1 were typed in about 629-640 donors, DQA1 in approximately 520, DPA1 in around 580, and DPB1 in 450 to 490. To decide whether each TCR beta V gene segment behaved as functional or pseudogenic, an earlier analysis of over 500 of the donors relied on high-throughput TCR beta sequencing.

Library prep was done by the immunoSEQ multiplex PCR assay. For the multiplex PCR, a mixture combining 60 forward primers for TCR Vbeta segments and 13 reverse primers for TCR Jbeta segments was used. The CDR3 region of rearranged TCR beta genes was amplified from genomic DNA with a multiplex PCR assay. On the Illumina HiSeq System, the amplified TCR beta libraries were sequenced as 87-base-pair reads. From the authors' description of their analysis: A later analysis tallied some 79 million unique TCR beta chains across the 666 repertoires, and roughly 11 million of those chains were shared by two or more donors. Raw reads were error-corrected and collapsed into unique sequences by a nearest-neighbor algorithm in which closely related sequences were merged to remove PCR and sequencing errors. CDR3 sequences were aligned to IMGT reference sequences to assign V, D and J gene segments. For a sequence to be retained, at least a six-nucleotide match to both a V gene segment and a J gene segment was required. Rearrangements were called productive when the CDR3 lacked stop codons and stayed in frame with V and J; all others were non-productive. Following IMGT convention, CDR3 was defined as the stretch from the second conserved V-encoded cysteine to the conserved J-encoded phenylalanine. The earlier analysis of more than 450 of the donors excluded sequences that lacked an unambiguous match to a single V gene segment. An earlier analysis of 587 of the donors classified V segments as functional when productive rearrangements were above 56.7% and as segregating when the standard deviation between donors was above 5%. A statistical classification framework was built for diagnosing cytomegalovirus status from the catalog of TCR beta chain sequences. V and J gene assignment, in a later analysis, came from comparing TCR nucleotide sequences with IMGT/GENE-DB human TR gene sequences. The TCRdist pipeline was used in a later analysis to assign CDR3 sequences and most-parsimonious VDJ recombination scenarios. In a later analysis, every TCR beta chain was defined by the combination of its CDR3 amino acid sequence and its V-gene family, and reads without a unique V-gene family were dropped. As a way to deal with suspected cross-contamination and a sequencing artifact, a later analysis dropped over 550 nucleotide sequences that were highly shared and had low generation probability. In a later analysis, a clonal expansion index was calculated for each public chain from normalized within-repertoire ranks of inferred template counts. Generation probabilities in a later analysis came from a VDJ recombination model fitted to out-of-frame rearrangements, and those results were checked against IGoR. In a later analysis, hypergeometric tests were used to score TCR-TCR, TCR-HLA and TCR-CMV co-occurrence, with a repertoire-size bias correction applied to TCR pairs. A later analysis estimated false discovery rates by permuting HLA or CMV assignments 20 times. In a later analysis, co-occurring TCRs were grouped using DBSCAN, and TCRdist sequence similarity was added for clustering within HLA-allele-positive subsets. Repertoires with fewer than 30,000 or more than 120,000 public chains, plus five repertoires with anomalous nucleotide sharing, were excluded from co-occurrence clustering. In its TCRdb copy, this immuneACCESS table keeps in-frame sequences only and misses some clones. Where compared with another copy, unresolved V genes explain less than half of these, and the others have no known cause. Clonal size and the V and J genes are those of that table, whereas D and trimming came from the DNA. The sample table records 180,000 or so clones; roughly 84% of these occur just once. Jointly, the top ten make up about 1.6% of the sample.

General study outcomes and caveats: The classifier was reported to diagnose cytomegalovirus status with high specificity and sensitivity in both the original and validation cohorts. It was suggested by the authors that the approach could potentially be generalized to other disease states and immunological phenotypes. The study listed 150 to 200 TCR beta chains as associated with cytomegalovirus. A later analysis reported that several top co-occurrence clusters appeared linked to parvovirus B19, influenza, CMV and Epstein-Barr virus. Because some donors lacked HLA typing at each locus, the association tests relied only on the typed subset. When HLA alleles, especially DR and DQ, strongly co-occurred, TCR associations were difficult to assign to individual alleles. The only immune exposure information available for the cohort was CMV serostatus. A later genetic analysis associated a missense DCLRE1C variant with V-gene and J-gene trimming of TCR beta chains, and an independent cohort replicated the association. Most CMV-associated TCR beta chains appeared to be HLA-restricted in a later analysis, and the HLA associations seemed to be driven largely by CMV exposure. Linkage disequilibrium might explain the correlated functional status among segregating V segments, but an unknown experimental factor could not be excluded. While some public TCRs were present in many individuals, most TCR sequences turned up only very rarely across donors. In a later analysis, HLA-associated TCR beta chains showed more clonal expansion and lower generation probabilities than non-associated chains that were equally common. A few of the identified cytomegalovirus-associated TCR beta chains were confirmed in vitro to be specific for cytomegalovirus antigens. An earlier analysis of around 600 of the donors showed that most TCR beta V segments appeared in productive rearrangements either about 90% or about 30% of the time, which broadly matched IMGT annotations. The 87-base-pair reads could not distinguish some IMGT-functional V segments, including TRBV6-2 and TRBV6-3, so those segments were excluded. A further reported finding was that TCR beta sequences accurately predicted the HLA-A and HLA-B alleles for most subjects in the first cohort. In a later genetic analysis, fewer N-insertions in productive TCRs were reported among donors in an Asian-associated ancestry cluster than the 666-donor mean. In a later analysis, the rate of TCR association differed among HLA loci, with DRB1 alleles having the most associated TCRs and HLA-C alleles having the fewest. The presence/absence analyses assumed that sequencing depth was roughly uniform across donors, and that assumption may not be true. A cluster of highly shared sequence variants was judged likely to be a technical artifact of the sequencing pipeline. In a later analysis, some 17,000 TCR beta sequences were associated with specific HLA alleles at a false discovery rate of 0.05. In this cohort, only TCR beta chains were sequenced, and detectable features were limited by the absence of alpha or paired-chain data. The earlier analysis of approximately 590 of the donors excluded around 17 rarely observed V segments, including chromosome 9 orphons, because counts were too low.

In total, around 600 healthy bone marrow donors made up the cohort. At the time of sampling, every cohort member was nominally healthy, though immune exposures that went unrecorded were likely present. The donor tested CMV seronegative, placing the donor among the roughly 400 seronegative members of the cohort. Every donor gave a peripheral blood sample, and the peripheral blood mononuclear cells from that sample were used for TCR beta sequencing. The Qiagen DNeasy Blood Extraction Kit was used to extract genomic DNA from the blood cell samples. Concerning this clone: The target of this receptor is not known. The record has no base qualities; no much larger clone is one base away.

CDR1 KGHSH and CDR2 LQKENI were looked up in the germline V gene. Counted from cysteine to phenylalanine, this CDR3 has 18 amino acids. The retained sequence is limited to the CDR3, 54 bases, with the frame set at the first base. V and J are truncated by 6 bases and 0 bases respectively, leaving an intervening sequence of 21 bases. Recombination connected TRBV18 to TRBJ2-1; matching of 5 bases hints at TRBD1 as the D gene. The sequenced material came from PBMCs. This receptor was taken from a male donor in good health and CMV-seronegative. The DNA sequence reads TGTGCCAGCTCCCGCCGAATTGACAGCCAGAGCTCCTACAATGAGCAGTTCTTC. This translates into CASSRRIDSQSSYNEQFF.